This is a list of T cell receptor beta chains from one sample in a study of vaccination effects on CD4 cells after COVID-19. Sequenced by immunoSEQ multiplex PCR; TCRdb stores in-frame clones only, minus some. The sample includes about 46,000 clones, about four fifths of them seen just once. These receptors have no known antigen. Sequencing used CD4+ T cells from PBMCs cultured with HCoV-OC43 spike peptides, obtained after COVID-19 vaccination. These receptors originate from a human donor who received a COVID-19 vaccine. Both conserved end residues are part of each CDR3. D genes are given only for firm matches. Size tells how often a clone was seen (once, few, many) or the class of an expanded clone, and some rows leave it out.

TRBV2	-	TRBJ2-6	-	CASSPSGTQSGANVLTF	TGTGCCAGCAGTCCATCCGGGACTCAGTCTGGGGCCAACGTCCTGACTTTC
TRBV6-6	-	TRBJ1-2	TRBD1	CASSYLTGTDYGYTF	TGTGCCAGCAGTTACTTAACCGGGACAGACTATGGCTACACCTTC
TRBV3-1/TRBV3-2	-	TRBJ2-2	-	CASSPNSLSGGELFF	TGTGCCAGCAGTCCCAACAGTCTTTCCGGCGGGGAGCTGTTTTTT
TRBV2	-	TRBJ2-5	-	CASSGQIQETQYF	TGTGCCAGCAGTGGGCAGATACAAGAGACCCAGTACTTC
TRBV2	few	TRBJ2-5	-	CASSEALGRAWGQETQYF	TGTGCCAGCAGTGAAGCGCTGGGGCGGGCCTGGGGCCAAGAGACCCAGTACTTC
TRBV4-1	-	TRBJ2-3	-	CASSQEAFQGRATGTQYF	TGCGCCAGCAGCCAAGAAGCCTTTCAGGGGAGGGCCACTGGTACGCAGTATTTT
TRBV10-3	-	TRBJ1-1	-	CASLDSGLNTEAFF	TGTGCCAGCTTAGACTCGGGCCTGAACACTGAAGCTTTCTTT
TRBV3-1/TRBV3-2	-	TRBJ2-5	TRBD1	CASSPTTGEETQYF	TGTGCCAGCAGCCCAACGACAGGGGAAGAGACCCAGTACTTC
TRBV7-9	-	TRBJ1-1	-	CASSLGGTRGTEAFF	TGTGCCAGCAGCTTAGGAGGGACCCGGGGCACTGAAGCTTTCTTT
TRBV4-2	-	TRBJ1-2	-	CASSQDSAYGYTF	TGTGCCAGCAGCCAAGATAGCGCATATGGCTACACCTTC
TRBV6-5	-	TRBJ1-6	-	CASMRGVGNSPLHF	TGTGCCAGCATGCGGGGAGTGGGGAATTCACCCCTCCACTTT
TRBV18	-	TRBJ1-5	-	CASSPWEGNQPQHF	TGTGCCAGCTCACCATGGGAGGGCAATCAGCCCCAGCATTTT
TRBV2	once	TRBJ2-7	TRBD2	CASSERREMRYEQYF	TGTGCCAGCAGTGAACGGCGGGAGATGCGATACGAGCAGTACTTC
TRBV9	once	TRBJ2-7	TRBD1	CASSVGPGQGYYEQYF	TGTGCCAGCAGCGTAGGCCCGGGACAGGGATACTACGAGCAGTACTTC
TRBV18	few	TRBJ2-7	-	CASSQGRLGDEQYF	TGTGCCAGCTCACAGGGACGGTTGGGGGACGAGCAGTACTTC
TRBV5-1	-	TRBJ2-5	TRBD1	CASSVDRGVETQYF	TGCGCCAGCAGCGTTGACAGGGGCGTAGAGACCCAGTACTTC
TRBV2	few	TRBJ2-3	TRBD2	CASSGRSGSTDTQYF	TGTGCCAGCAGTGGCCGTAGCGGGAGTACAGATACGCAGTATTTT
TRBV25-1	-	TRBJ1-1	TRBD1	CASSDLPDRGPEAFF	TGTGCCAGCAGTGACCTGCCCGACAGGGGGCCTGAAGCTTTCTTT
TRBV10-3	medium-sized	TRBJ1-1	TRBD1	CAISESGTVNTEAFF	TGTGCCATCAGTGAGTCCGGGACAGTGAACACTGAAGCTTTCTTT
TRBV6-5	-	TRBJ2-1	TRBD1	CASRDRASYNEQFF	TGTGCCAGCAGGGACAGGGCCTCCTACAATGAGCAGTTCTTC
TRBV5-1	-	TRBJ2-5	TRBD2	CASTIAGGFWMKTQYF	TGCGCCAGCACAATAGCGGGGGGGTTCTGGATGAAGACCCAGTACTTC
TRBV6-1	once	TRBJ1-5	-	CASSEAGLGQPQHF	TGTGCCAGCAGTGAAGCAGGGCTCGGACAGCCCCAGCATTTT
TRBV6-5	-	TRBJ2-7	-	CASSLRGVQYF	TGTGCCAGCAGTCTAAGAGGAGTGCAGTACTTC
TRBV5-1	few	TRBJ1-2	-	CASSSRAQTNYGYTF	TGCGCCAGCAGCTCGAGGGCCCAGACTAACTATGGCTACACCTTC
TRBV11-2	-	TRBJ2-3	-	CASSLAGTDTQYF	TGTGCCAGCAGCTTAGCCGGCACAGATACGCAGTATTTT
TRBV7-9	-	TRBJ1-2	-	CASSLGTAGSPNYGYTF	TGTGCCAGCAGCTTAGGAACAGCGGGATCCCCTAACTATGGCTACACCTTC
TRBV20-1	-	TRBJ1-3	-	CSANDLTRDGNTIYF	TGCAGTGCTAATGATCTTACCCGGGACGGAAACACCATATATTTT
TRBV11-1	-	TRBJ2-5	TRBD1	CASSARQGSRETQYF	TGTGCCAGCAGCGCCCGACAGGGTTCGAGAGAGACCCAGTACTTC
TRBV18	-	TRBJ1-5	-	CASSPRPDNSNQPQHF	TGTGCCAGCTCACCCCGACCAGACAATAGCAATCAGCCCCAGCATTTT
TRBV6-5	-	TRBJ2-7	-	CASRPRRGDEQYF	TGTGCCAGCAGGCCTCGTAGAGGGGACGAGCAGTACTTC
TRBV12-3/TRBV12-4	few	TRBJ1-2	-	CASSPRRGRRYTF	TGTGCCAGCAGTCCCCGTCGGGGCCGGCGCTACACCTTC
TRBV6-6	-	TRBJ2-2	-	CASSSSWTGELFF	TGTGCCAGCAGTAGTAGTTGGACCGGGGAGCTGTTTTTT
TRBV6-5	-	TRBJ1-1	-	CASSLSMGVWNTEAFF	TGTGCCAGCAGTTTATCGATGGGGGTATGGAACACTGAAGCTTTCTTT
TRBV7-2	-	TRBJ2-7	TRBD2	CASSLGGGIYEQYF	TGTGCCAGCAGCTTGGGCGGGGGGATCTACGAGCAGTACTTC
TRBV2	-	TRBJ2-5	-	CASRDYLGTQYF	TGTGCCAGCAGGGACTACCTCGGGACCCAGTACTTC
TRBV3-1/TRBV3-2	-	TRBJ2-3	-	CASSPSSADTDTQYF	TGTGCCAGCAGCCCGTCCTCAGCGGACACAGATACGCAGTATTTT
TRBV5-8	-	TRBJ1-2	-	CASSPTGLAGYTF	TGTGCCAGCAGCCCCACAGGGTTGGCTGGCTACACCTTC
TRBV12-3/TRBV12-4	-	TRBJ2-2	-	CASSFRVAGELFF	TGTGCCAGCAGTTTCCGGGTAGCCGGGGAGCTGTTTTTT
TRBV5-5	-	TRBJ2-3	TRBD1	CASSLNIGTGNTDTQYF	TGTGCCAGCAGCTTGAATATTGGGACAGGGAACACAGATACGCAGTATTTT